The following is a TCR beta chain sequence with its context. TCRdb's table, derived via immunoSEQ multiplex PCR, lists solely in-frame clones and lacks some. Found here are about 38,000 clones, 75% to 95% of them singletons; the top ten hold 12%. V lost 3 bases, J lost 3 bases, and 13 bases stayed unmatched. This CDR3 region has 18 residues. Germline-derived CDR1 and CDR2 are KGHSH and LQKENI. These data come from a study of T cell changes during pregnancy in multiple sclerosis. V usage is TRBV18 and J usage is TRBJ2-2; 7 bases agree with TRBD2. The material sequenced was CD8+ T cells from peripheral blood mononuclear cells, taken after pregnancy. The receptor was isolated from a female donor with multiple sclerosis, enrolled in a pregnancy study. This CDR3 reads CASSPRMVTSWYTGELFF. DNA of the CDR3: TGTGCCAGCTCACCGCGGATGGTGACTAGCTGGTACACCGGGGAGCTGTTTTTT.